This T cell receptor beta chain was identified in a study of Graves' ophthalmopathy and Graves' hyperthyroidism (dated by TCRdb to between 2018 and 2020). About the investigation overall: Hyperthyroidism was defined as stable when no progression to ophthalmopathy occurred within 18 months of follow-up. To explore V-J signatures that distinguish ophthalmopathy from hyperthyroidism, a discovery set of about a hundred patients was enrolled, made up of 43 with ophthalmopathy and around 60 with stable hyperthyroidism. TCR beta repertoire signatures were used to distinguish Graves' ophthalmopathy from Graves' hyperthyroidism and to predict progression to ophthalmopathy. For independent validation, a separate cohort was made up of some 18 hyperthyroidism patients plus 17 patients who later progressed from hyperthyroidism to ophthalmopathy. In total, some 130 blood samples were TCR-sequenced: fewer than 50 ophthalmopathy, under 85 hyperthyroidism and 17 hyperthyroidism-to-ophthalmopathy patients. In roughly 6 hyperthyroidism patients, the T-cell repertoire of thyroid tissue was compared with the T-cell repertoire of blood. Following sampling, methimazole starting at 30 mg daily was administered to hyperthyroidism patients, and high-dose intravenous methylprednisolone was administered to ophthalmopathy patients.

As regards this clonotype: Its antigen specificity is not known. It has no much larger one-base neighbor in the sample; base qualities were not kept.

From the germline V gene (reference sequence), CDR1 is SEHNR and CDR2 is FQNEAQ. The CDR3, from cysteine to phenylalanine, totals 16 residues. The kept DNA is CDR3 alone, 48 bases in frame from the first base. Trimming at the junction amounts to 5 bases on V and 4 bases on J, and the germline ends lie 20 bases apart. What the work shows at the level of the full study, not this receptor alone: Most expanded thyroid clonotypes with frequency above 0.001 were also detected in blood, suggesting blood repertoires may reflect the thyroid immune response. No statistical method was used to predetermine the sample size, and group allocation was not hidden from the investigators. In validation, the model predicted ophthalmopathy progression with about 70% sensitivity and less than 80% specificity; around twelve predicted patients were CT-confirmed with GO in a median of around 6 months. Ophthalmopathy was separated from stable hyperthyroidism by the 13-signature model with about 88% sensitivity and 81.08% specificity in cross-validation and with 80%/75% in the test set.

Hyperthyroidism patients were newly diagnosed, were aged 18 to 65 years, and had a disease duration under 2 months. Anyone with other autoimmune diseases, uncontrolled infections, pregnancy or lactation was excluded from the study. Clinical symptoms, serum thyroxine, TRAb, thyroid ultrasound and orbital computed tomography were used for diagnosis. Total RNA was extracted with Trizol reagent and quality-checked on an Agilent 2100 Bioanalyzer. For repertoire sequencing, TCR beta CDR3 regions were amplified from RNA transcripts. A first-round RT-PCR used HTBI primers with the Qiagen OneStep RT-PCR kit, followed by a second-round multiplex PCR, size selection and purification. Sequencing of the libraries was carried out on an Illumina HiSeq2000 in paired-end mode with 100 bp reads. In the source study's methods: Reads were processed with SOAPnuke, discarding reads with adapters, uncalled bases, mean Phred below 15, or no exact constant-primer or identifier match. High-quality paired reads were merged with COPE v1.2.5. Each unique nucleotide sequence was treated as a clonotype, and MiTCR v1.1 was used to align the clonotypes to the IMGT TRB V, D and J references. The analysis was limited to V-J combinations with a frequency above 0.0001, which together covered 99.2% of repertoires. For each V-J combination, a TCR clonal expansion and chaos score was defined as F50 clonal expansion divided by the chaos observed in the TCRdist matrix. Welch's t-statistics and random forest were used to narrow the features down to around 13 V-J combinations, which were then fed into a naive Bayes classifier. The similarity between thyroid and blood repertoires was quantified using the Morisita-Horn index. TCRdb's own reprocessing of the public reads used fastp at Q25 and MiXCR and kept productive beta chains. Each entry is one CDR3 protein sequence, shown with its most common DNA and genes. What appears here as the V and J calls and clone size reflects TCRdb's work, not the paper's. Across this sample there are over a million distinct CDR3 sequences, with about two fifths seen only once. Clones ranked in the top ten supply more than 9.5% of the sample.

The TCR originated in an adult man with Graves' hyperthyroidism. This receptor chain uses TRBV7-9 and TRBJ2-5; the D gene is possibly TRBD2, with 5 bases matching. The specimen was peripheral blood or thyroid tissue (not recorded which). The DNA sequence is as follows: TGTGCCAGCAGCCTACCGGGGTATGGAAGCTCAGAGACCCAGTACTTC. Its coded protein is CASSLPGYGSSETQYF.